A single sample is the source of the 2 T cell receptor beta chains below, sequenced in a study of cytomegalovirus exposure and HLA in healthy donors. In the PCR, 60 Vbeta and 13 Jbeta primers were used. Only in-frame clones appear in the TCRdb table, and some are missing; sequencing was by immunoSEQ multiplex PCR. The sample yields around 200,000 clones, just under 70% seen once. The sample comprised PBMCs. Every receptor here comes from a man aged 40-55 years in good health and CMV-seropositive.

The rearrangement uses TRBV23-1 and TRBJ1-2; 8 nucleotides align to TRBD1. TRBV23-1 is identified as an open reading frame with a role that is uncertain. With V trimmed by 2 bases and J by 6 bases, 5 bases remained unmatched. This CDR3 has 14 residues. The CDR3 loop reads CASSQPRTGHGYTF. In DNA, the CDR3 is TGCGCCAGCAGTCAACCCCGGACAGGGCATGGCTACACCTTC.

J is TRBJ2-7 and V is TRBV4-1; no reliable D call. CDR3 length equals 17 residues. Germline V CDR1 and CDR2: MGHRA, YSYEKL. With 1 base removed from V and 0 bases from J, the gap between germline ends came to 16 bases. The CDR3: CASSQGLRQMSSYEQYF. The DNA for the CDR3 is TGCGCCAGCAGCCAAGGCCTGAGGCAGATGAGCTCCTACGAGCAGTACTTC.